These T cell receptor beta chains were read from a single sample in a study of cytomegalovirus exposure and HLA in healthy donors. The protocol was immunoSEQ multiplex PCR, while the TCRdb copy is restricted to in-frame clones and leaves out a portion. The data hold about 150,000 clones, with approximately 80% observed a single time. Sample: PBMCs. The receptors shown here come from a middle-aged woman in good health and CMV-seronegative. Both conserved end residues are trimmed from each CDR3. Fields, in order: clone size, V gene, CDR3 protein. Size is omitted from some rows. Given values are once, few, many or a class for expanded clones.

-,TRBV5-4,ASSFFQREGNEQF
-,TRBV6-5,ASSYSGQGNTEAF
-,TRBV4-2,ASSQGQGAGGYT
-,TRBV6-6,ASSGRDRGNQPQH
-,TRBV28,ASTFHRGLGDYGYT
-,TRBV29-1,SVEGRGYEQY
-,TRBV7-9,ASSSTGMTYEQY
-,TRBV9,ASSVESLPQH
-,TRBV30,AWRSEAGNTIY
-,TRBV7-9,ASSQQRGGANEKLF
-,TRBV7-9,ASSPRVNTEAF
-,TRBV7-9,ASSLLASGSYNEQF
-,TRBV29-1,SALRGTGAPGELF
-,TRBV2,ASSEARVQPQH
-,TRBV19,ASSISTENTEAF
-,TRBV29-1,SGGDRYGYT
-,TRBV7-9,ASSSQGKDEQF
-,TRBV7-2,ASSGPGTRPYNEQF
few,TRBV5-1,ASSPEGLYEQY
few,TRBV28,ASSFFGTSGGDQNTGELF
-,TRBV5-6,ASSWDSQANYGYT
-,TRBV5-1,ASSLEGWGRTTGELF
-,TRBV10-2,ASLIAIPYNEQF
-,TRBV5-1,ASSLGQGIGQETQY
-,TRBV13,ASSPITGQAF
-,TRBV4-1,ASSQEAQIGYT
-,TRBV9,ASSVAGNTEAF
-,TRBV18,ASSPRAVNEKLF
-,TRBV19,ASREGAYSEQF
-,TRBV27,ASSFLRDTQY
-,TRBV21-1,ANPSAVPQH
-,TRBV30,AWSSGSGYNEQF
few,TRBV6-5,ASSYLAAPTDTQY
-,TRBV4-1,ASSPPDGRGILNYGYT
few,TRBV4-1,ASSQDLAQNYEQY
-,TRBV5-6,ASSSGQEGSEAF
once,TRBV5-1,ASSLATTSGRSTDTQY
once,TRBV5-6,ASDWTGAYNEQF
few,TRBV5-1,ASSLSRGQETQY
-,TRBV9,ASSLFRDSDSYNSPLH
-,TRBV6-5,ASASGAYGYT
-,TRBV11-3,ASSLGGQGYEQY
-,TRBV7-9,ASSPGTGFYGYT
once,TRBV28,ASRMVLAGGRFEQY
-,TRBV13,ASSLSSYEQY